The sequence of this T cell receptor beta chain was determined in a study of metastatic and nonmetastatic thyroid tumors. Across the study: Patients with malignant and benign thyroid disease provided blood and tumor or nodule tissue, whose repertoires were compared.

V was trimmed by 4 bases and J by 3 bases, leaving 4 bases between them. Germline V gene data show CDR1 as LNHDA and CDR2 as SQIVND (reference sequence). The CDR3 loop spans 12 amino acids. As regards this clone: The antigen remains unidentified.

TCRdb ran MiXCR on the PCR reads. Among 20,000 to 25,000 clones, approximately 22% were seen once, and the ten largest hold around 12%. No patient received treatment before thyroid surgery. Study findings and constraints: Benign nodules reportedly had significantly lower TCR beta diversity than malignant thyroid tumors in blood and tumor.

Material: tumor tissue. The sequence came from a female donor with papillary thyroid cancer or a benign thyroid nodule (not recorded which). Some clones in this sample may be carry-over from other donors' samples. The chain has TRBV19 and TRBJ2-1; D gene ambiguous. CDR3 sequence: CASSRGYNEQFF. CDR3 in DNA: TGTGCCAGTAGTAGGGGCTACAATGAGCAGTTCTTC.